The T cell receptor beta chain under discussion was sequenced for a study of CD8 T cells in ankylosing spondylitis. Study outcomes and limitations: Several of the motif variants were reported before in synovial fluid and blood from reactive arthritis. The study identified a TCR beta motif of about eight highly homologous variants that appeared characteristic of ankylosing spondylitis blood.

Construction of TCR beta libraries was performed using quantitative 5'-RACE with molecular barcodes. TCRdb re-derived calls from the 5' RACE reads in MiXCR, one entry per CDR3 protein. Seen here are 200,000 to 300,000 distinct CDR3 sequences, roughly 10% observed once, and the top ten hold 5.5% to 8%. This clonotype occurred many times. Its antigen is unknown. V was shortened by 1 base and J by 8 bases, with 15 bases between the two germline ends. Germline CDR1 SQVTM, CDR2 ANQGSEA. The CDR3 sequence is 14 residues long. The sequencing sample was made of blood, either unsorted or a sorted T cell fraction (not recorded which). The clonotype originates from a male donor with ankylosing spondylitis or in good health (not recorded which). V usage is TRBV29-1 and J usage is TRBJ2-1, with D possibly TRBD1 on 5 matching bases. The CDR3 DNA reads as TGCAGCGTTGAAGCCCGGGCAGGGATCGATGAGCAGTTCTTC. Amino acids: CSVEARAGIDEQFF.